Listed below are T cell receptor beta chains from one sample, sequenced in a study of blood T cell repertoires in COVID-19. Some clones are missing from TCRdb's copy, which holds only in-frame ones; the method was immunoSEQ multiplex PCR. The sample lists around 140,000 clones, around 90% seen once, with over 0.85% in the top ten. Material: peripheral blood. Receptors were obtained from a woman aged 45 to 65 with acute or convalescent COVID-19. Each CDR3 is given with its conserved first and last residue. Fields, in order: D gene, V gene, J gene, clone size, CDR3 protein, CDR3 DNA. A D gene is named only where the DNA matches it firmly. Rows may omit the clone size; those that give it use once, few, many or a size class.

D: NA; V: TRBV9; J: TRBJ2-5; size: NA; CDR3: CASSVAGYQETQYF; DNA: TGTGCCAGCAGCGTGGCGGGGTACCAAGAGACCCAGTACTTC
D: NA; V: TRBV19; J: TRBJ1-1; size: NA; CDR3: CASIHGGVNTEAFF; DNA: TGTGCCAGTATACATGGCGGGGTGAACACTGAAGCTTTCTTT
D: TRBD1; V: TRBV24-1; J: TRBJ2-1; size: NA; CDR3: CATSDQGQGGEDEQFF; DNA: TGTGCCACCAGTGATCAGGGACAGGGGGGGGAAGATGAGCAGTTCTTC
D: NA; V: TRBV25-1; J: TRBJ2-7; size: NA; CDR3: CASSATPGASTYEQYF; DNA: TGTGCCAGCAGTGCCACCCCAGGGGCCTCTACCTACGAGCAGTACTTC
D: TRBD2; V: TRBV6-5; J: TRBJ2-1; size: NA; CDR3: CATKIAGVNEQFF; DNA: TGTGCCACCAAAATAGCGGGGGTAAATGAGCAGTTCTTC
D: NA; V: TRBV21-1; J: TRBJ1-1; size: few; CDR3: CASSKALWRLMNTEAFF; DNA: TGTGCCAGCAGCAAAGCGCTTTGGAGGCTCATGAACACTGAAGCTTTCTTT
D: NA; V: TRBV28; J: TRBJ2-3; size: NA; CDR3: CASSLAGATDTQYF; DNA: TGTGCCAGCAGTTTGGCAGGGGCCACAGATACGCAGTATTTT
D: TRBD1; V: TRBV7-9; J: TRBJ2-1; size: NA; CDR3: CASSLEGQGFYSYNEQFF; DNA: TGTGCCAGCAGCTTAGAGGGACAGGGATTCTACTCCTACAATGAGCAGTTCTTC
D: TRBD2; V: TRBV7-9; J: TRBJ2-3; size: NA; CDR3: CASSLAGGGLADTQYF; DNA: TGTGCCAGCAGCTTAGCAGGCGGGGGGCTGGCAGATACGCAGTATTTT
D: NA; V: TRBV10-3; J: TRBJ2-7; size: NA; CDR3: CANKPAQGSHEQYF; DNA: TGTGCCAACAAGCCCGCACAGGGTTCCCACGAGCAGTACTTC
D: TRBD2; V: TRBV2; J: TRBJ2-7; size: NA; CDR3: CASSAATSGTYEQYF; DNA: TGTGCCAGCAGCGCCGCGACTAGCGGGACCTACGAGCAGTACTTC
D: NA; V: TRBV30; J: TRBJ1-1; size: NA; CDR3: CAWSARLTGSTEAFF; DNA: TGTGCCTGGAGTGCCCGTCTTACAGGGAGCACTGAAGCTTTCTTT
D: TRBD2; V: TRBV19; J: TRBJ2-3; size: NA; CDR3: CASSTRRDYQLTDTQYF; DNA: TGTGCCAGTAGTACGCGGAGGGACTACCAACTCACAGATACGCAGTATTTT
D: NA; V: TRBV20-1; J: TRBJ1-2; size: NA; CDR3: CSARASQGYTF; DNA: TGCAGTGCTAGAGCTAGTCAAGGCTACACCTTC
D: NA; V: TRBV7-3; J: TRBJ1-1; size: NA; CDR3: CASSTTGLAEAFF; DNA: TGTGCCAGCAGCACGACAGGTCTAGCTGAAGCTTTCTTT
D: NA; V: TRBV14; J: TRBJ1-1; size: NA; CDR3: CASSRAPEAFF; DNA: TGTGCCAGCAGCCGGGCCCCTGAAGCTTTCTTT
D: NA; V: TRBV30; J: TRBJ2-3; size: NA; CDR3: CAWTPIRKAGTDTQYF; DNA: TGTGCCTGGACTCCTATTCGGAAGGCGGGCACAGATACGCAGTATTTT
D: NA; V: TRBV10-3; J: TRBJ2-7; size: NA; CDR3: CAISGEEAGGAYEQYF; DNA: TGTGCCATCAGTGGTGAAGAAGCGGGCGGAGCCTACGAGCAGTACTTC
D: TRBD1; V: TRBV11-2; J: TRBJ2-7; size: NA; CDR3: CASSVDRNYEQYF; DNA: TGTGCCAGCAGCGTGGACAGGAACTACGAGCAGTACTTC
D: TRBD1; V: TRBV7-2; J: TRBJ1-1; size: NA; CDR3: CASSLADRGTEAFF; DNA: TGTGCCAGCAGCTTAGCGGACAGGGGCACTGAAGCTTTCTTT
D: NA; V: TRBV9; J: TRBJ1-1; size: NA; CDR3: CASSSKYRLNTEAFF; DNA: TGTGCCAGCAGCTCTAAATACAGGTTGAACACTGAAGCTTTCTTT
D: NA; V: TRBV5-1; J: TRBJ2-6; size: NA; CDR3: CASSGRDTYHSGANVLTF; DNA: TGCGCCAGCAGCGGGAGGGACACCTACCACTCTGGGGCCAACGTCCTGACTTTC
D: TRBD1; V: TRBV6-5; J: TRBJ2-3; size: NA; CDR3: CASSYNRGLQADTQYF; DNA: TGTGCCAGCAGTTACAACAGGGGCCTCCAGGCAGATACGCAGTATTTT
D: NA; V: TRBV5-1; J: TRBJ2-7; size: NA; CDR3: CASSSTGTREQYF; DNA: TGCGCCAGCAGCAGTACAGGTACCAGAGAGCAGTACTTC
D: TRBD1; V: TRBV6-6; J: TRBJ1-1; size: NA; CDR3: CASSYRQGTNTEAFF; DNA: TGTGCCAGCAGTTATCGACAGGGAACGAACACTGAAGCTTTCTTT
D: NA; V: TRBV21-1; J: TRBJ2-5; size: NA; CDR3: CASRKDGASGRAEETQYF; DNA: TGTGCCAGCAGAAAAGACGGGGCTAGCGGGAGGGCCGAGGAGACCCAGTACTTC
D: TRBD2; V: TRBV9; J: TRBJ2-5; size: once; CDR3: CASSPSLGEYPSGQETQYF; DNA: TGTGCCAGCAGCCCAAGCCTAGGGGAATATCCTAGCGGCCAAGAGACCCAGTACTTC
D: NA; V: TRBV19; J: TRBJ1-5; size: few; CDR3: CASSIGGAAFQPQHF; DNA: TGTGCCAGTAGTATCGGAGGGGCTGCTTTTCAGCCCCAGCATTTT
D: NA; V: TRBV10-3; J: TRBJ2-7; size: NA; CDR3: CAISGWGTYEQYF; DNA: TGTGCCATCAGTGGCTGGGGGACTTACGAGCAGTACTTC
D: TRBD2; V: TRBV19; J: TRBJ2-1; size: NA; CDR3: CASWGREETEQFF; DNA: TGTGCCAGTTGGGGGCGGGAGGAGACTGAGCAGTTCTTC
D: TRBD1; V: TRBV7-9; J: TRBJ1-1; size: NA; CDR3: CASSLDRGTEAFF; DNA: TGTGCCAGCAGCTTAGACAGGGGGACTGAAGCTTTCTTT
D: TRBD1; V: TRBV4-1; J: TRBJ1-6; size: NA; CDR3: CASSQWDRDNSPLHF; DNA: TGCGCCAGCAGCCAATGGGACAGGGACAATTCACCCCTCCACTTT
D: NA; V: TRBV19; J: TRBJ2-1; size: NA; CDR3: CASSILTGSGNEQFF; DNA: TGTGCCAGTAGTATCCTCACAGGGAGTGGCAATGAGCAGTTCTTC
D: NA; V: TRBV7-3; J: TRBJ2-7; size: NA; CDR3: CASSLSSGLAYEQYF; DNA: TGTGCCAGCAGCTTATCGTCCGGTCTAGCCTACGAGCAGTACTTC
D: NA; V: TRBV5-1; J: TRBJ2-2; size: NA; CDR3: CASSLEQGYTGELFF; DNA: TGCGCCAGCAGCTTGGAGCAGGGGTACACCGGGGAGCTGTTTTTT
D: NA; V: TRBV19; J: TRBJ2-5; size: once; CDR3: CASSIGQLETQYF; DNA: TGTGCCAGTAGTATAGGACAGCTGGAGACCCAGTACTTC
D: TRBD1; V: TRBV2; J: TRBJ2-1; size: NA; CDR3: CASSEWQGAYNEQFF; DNA: TGTGCCAGCAGTGAGTGGCAGGGGGCCTACAATGAGCAGTTCTTC
D: NA; V: TRBV11-2; J: TRBJ1-3; size: NA; CDR3: CASSLDMASGNTIYF; DNA: TGTGCCAGCAGCCTTGACATGGCCTCTGGAAACACCATATATTTT
D: TRBD1; V: TRBV6-5; J: TRBJ1-1; size: once; CDR3: CASYDRAEGTEAFF; DNA: TGTGCCAGCTACGACAGGGCGGAGGGCACTGAAGCTTTCTTT
D: TRBD1; V: TRBV20-1; J: TRBJ1-2; size: NA; CDR3: CSAREGGGYTF; DNA: TGCAGTGCTAGAGAAGGGGGCGGCTACACCTTC